Given below is one T cell receptor (beta chain) in context. The target antigen is unknown. The data were taken from a study of blood T cells in healthy people across ages. A second roughly 7 to 12 cycle PCR used barcoded and J-beta primers. TCRdb reprocessed the 5' RACE reads via MiXCR and lists one record per CDR3 protein. This sample has some 1 million distinct CDR3 sequences, with 40% to 50% found just once. Donation came from healthy Caucasian individuals in Russia who were aged about 6 to 95. The germline V gene encodes CDR1 SEHNR and CDR2 FQNEAQ (reference sequence). The CDR3 has 17 residues. J lost 5 bases, V lost 5 bases, and 12 bases had no gene match. Study findings and constraints: Naive and antigen-experienced cells were not separated, limiting conclusive comparison.

This TCR came from an older woman in good health. The genes are TRBV7-9 and TRBJ2-1; TRBD2 aligns across 10 bases. Input material: blood. The CDR3 DNA follows: TGTGCCAGCAGCACCCTAGCGGGAGAGTCGTCAAACAATGAGCAGTTCTTC. Residues: CASSTLAGESSNNEQFF.